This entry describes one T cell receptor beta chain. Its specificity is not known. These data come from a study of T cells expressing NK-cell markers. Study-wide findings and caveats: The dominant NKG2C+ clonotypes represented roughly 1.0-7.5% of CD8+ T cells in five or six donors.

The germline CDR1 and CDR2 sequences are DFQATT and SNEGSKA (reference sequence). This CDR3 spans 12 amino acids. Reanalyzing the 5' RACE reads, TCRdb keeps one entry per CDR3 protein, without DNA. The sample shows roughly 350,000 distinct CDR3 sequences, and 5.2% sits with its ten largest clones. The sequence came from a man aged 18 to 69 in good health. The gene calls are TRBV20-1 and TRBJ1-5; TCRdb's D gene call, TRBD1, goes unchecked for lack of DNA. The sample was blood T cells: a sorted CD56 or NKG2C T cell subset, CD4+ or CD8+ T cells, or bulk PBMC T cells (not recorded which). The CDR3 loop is CSARGQNQPQHF.